These 2 T cell receptor beta chains share one sample of origin, sequenced in a study of blood T cell repertoires in COVID-19. Sequenced by immunoSEQ multiplex PCR; TCRdb stores in-frame clones only, minus some. The table includes around 130,000 clones, 84% detected once. Input material: peripheral blood. The source of these receptors is a human donor in a cohort sampled during active COVID-19.

The chain employs TRBV2 and TRBJ2-3, with 13 bases fitting TRBD2. With 5 bases clipped from V and 4 bases from J, the junction kept 9 bases outside the gene matches. The germline V gene encodes CDR1 SNHLY and CDR2 FYNNEI. The CDR3 is 17 amino acids. The CDR3 nucleotides read TGTGCCAGCAGTAAGGGGACTAGCGGGACCGGAGCAGATACGCAGTATTTT. Translated, it gives CASSKGTSGTGADTQYF.

The CDR3 DNA reads as TGTGCCAGTCGCCTCAAAAGCCGGGACAGCAACTATGGCTACACCTTC. Amino acids: CASRLKSRDSNYGYTF. The V and J genes are TRBV19 and TRBJ1-2, with 7 nucleotides matching TRBD1. The CDR3 has 16 amino acids. The junction had 14 bases not matched to a gene; V was cut back by 8 bases and J by 2 bases. Germline V gene data show CDR1 as LNHDA and CDR2 as SQIVND (reference sequence).